The text below deals with one T cell receptor beta chain. These data are taken from a study of blood T cell repertoires in COVID-19. The data were produced by immunoSEQ multiplex PCR, yet TCRdb's version contains in-frame clones alone and is incomplete. The sample holds 210,000 or so clones, around 80% seen once. V was trimmed by 1 base and J by 4 bases, leaving 7 bases between them. Germline CDR1 reads SGHVS; CDR2 reads FQNEAQ. The CDR3 is made up of 13 amino acids. Sequencing was done on a sample of PBMCs or T cells enriched from blood (not recorded which). The receptor was derived from a man in his sixties who had recovered from COVID-19. This rearrangement joins TRBV7-8 to TRBJ1-1; D gene unclear. CDR3 DNA: TGTGCCAGCAGCTTAGGCACGAGCACTGAAGCTTTCTTT. This encodes CASSLGTSTEAFF.